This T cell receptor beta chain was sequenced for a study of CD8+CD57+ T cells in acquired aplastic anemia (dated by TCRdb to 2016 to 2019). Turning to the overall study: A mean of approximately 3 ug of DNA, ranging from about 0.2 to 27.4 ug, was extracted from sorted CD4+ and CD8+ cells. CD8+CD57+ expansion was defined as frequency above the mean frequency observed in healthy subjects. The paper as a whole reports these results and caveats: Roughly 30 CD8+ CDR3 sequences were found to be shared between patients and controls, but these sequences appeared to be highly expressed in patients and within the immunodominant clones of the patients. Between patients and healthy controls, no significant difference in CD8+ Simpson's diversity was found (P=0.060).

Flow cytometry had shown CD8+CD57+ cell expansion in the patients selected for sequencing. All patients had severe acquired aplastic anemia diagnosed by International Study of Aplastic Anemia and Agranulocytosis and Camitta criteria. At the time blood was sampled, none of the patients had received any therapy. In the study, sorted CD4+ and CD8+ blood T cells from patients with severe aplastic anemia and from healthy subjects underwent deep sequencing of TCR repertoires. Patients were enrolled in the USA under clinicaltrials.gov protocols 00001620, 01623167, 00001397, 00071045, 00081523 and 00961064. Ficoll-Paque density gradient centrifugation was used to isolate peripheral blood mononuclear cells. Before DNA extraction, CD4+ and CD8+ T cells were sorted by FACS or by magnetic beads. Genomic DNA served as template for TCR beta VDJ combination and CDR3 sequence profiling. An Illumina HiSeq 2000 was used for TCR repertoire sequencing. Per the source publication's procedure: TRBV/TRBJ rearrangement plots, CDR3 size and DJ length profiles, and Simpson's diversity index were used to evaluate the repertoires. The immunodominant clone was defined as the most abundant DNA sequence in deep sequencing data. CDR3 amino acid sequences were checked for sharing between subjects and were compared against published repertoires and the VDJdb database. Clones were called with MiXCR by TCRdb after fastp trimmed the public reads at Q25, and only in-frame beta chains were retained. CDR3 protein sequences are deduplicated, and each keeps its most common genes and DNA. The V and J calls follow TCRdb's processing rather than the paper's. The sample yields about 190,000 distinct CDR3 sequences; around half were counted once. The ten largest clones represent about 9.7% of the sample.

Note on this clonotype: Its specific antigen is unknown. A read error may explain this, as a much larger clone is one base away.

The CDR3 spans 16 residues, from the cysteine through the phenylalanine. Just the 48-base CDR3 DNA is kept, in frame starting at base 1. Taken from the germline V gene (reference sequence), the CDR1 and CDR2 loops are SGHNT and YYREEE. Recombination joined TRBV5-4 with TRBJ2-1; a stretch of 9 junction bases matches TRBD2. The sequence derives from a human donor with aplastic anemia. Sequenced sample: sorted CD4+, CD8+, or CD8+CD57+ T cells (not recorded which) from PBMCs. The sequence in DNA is TGTGCCAGCGGCTTGGAGCTAGCGGGATCCTACAATGAGCAGTTCTTC. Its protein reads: CASGLELAGSYNEQFF.